These 22 T cell receptor beta chains were all obtained from the same sample, sequenced in a study. TCRdb re-analysed the 5' RACE reads in MiXCR, keeping a single row per CDR3 protein. The profile shows over 40,000 distinct CDR3 sequences, over 25% of them singletons. Sequenced: tumor-infiltrating memory CD4+ T cells sorted from the breast tumor. Subset reported: memory CD4+ T cells, CD4+CD45RO+CD25-. Every receptor here comes from a female donor with breast cancer.

The genes are TRBV7-2 and TRBJ2-7, with D possibly being TRBD1 or TRBD2 (5 bases each). V lost 1 base and J lost 0, with 10 bases in between. Germline CDR1 reads SGHTA; CDR2 reads FQGNSA. The CDR3 is 15 residues long. The CDR3 sequence is CASSLDPGSSYEQYF. The DNA of the CDR3 is TGTGCCAGCAGCTTAGATCCAGGGAGCTCCTACGAGCAGTACTTC.

This clonotype was seen only a few times. The rearrangement uses TRBV12-3 or TRBV12-4 and TRBJ2-7, with D possibly being TRBD1 (6 bases). V lost 7 bases and J lost 0, with 16 bases in between. The CDR3 runs to 15 residues. This chain's CDR3 is CASTPTGDTSYEQYF. CDR3 nucleotides: TGTGCCAGCACCCCCACCGGGGACACCTCCTACGAGCAGTACTTC.

Concerning this clonotype itself: A much larger clonotype is one base distant, so this may be a read error. The rearrangement uses TRBV7-6 and TRBJ2-1; D ambiguous. The germline CDR1 and CDR2 sequences are SGHVS and FNYEAQ. Trimming stripped 4 bases from V and 5 bases from J, with 15 bases between. The CDR3 covers 15 residues. The CDR3 bases are TGTGCCAGCAGCTCACTCCCACACCCTGACAATGAGCAGTTCTTC. Translating it yields CASSSLPHPDNEQFF.

CDR3 coding DNA: TGTGCCAGCAGTGCAAGGACCCAAGAGACCCAGTACTTC. This sequence encodes CASSARTQETQYF. This chain links TRBV5-4 with TRBJ2-5; no clear D gene. V was cut by 5 bases and J by 1 base, with 9 bases left in between. The germline gives CDR1 SGHNT, CDR2 YYREEE (reference sequence). The CDR3 extends over 13 amino acids.

This clonotype was found once. A much larger clone is a single base away; this may be a read error. The rearrangement joins TRBV12-3 or TRBV12-4 to TRBJ2-7, with unresolved D. The CDR3 sequence is 11 residues long. The CDR3 loop is CACSFGHEQYF. CDR3 DNA: TGTGCCTGCAGTTTTGGCCACGAGCAGTACTTC.

This clonotype was found a few times. This chain links TRBV28 with TRBJ2-5, with D uncertain. The CDR3 totals 13 residues. CDR1 is MDHEN and CDR2 is SYDVKM in the germline V gene. V was shortened by 3 bases and J by 1 base, with 6 bases between the two germline ends. Written as DNA, the CDR3 is TGTGCCAGCAGTTTTTCCGCCCAAGAGACCCAGTACTTC. This sequence encodes CASSFSAQETQYF.

Concerning this clonotype: With a much larger clone just one base away, this may be a read error. This chain connects TRBV7-2 to TRBJ1-5, with a possible D match to TRBD1 (5 bases). CDR1 SGHTA and CDR2 FQGNSA come from the germline V gene. This CDR3 comprises 17 residues. CDR3 amino acids: CASSLGMGRNSIQPQHF. DNA for the CDR3: TGTGCCAGCAGCTTGGGGATGGGACGGAATAGCATTCAGCCCCAGCATTTT. The full variable domain, in which reference TRBV7-2 and TRBJ1-5 provide the parts outside the CDR3, is GAGVSQSPSNKVTEKGKDVELRCDPISGHTALYWYRQSLGQGLEFLIYFQGNSAPDKSGLPSDRFSAERTGGSVSTLTIQRTQQEDSAVYLCASSLGMGRNSIQPQHFGDGTRLSIL.

This clonotype has a handful of counts. The chain couples TRBV5-1 to TRBJ2-3; D not resolved. The CDR3 covers 13 residues. Germline V gives CDR1 SGHRS, CDR2 YFSETQ. Deletions cut 7 bases from V and 2 bases from J, with 11 bases between. The DNA of the CDR3 is TGCGCCAGCCGAACCCATAACACAGATACGCAGTATTTT. As protein: CASRTHNTDTQYF.

The sample holds a few counts of this clonotype. The genes are TRBV28 and TRBJ1-5, with D possibly matching TRBD1 (6 bases). The germline CDR1 and CDR2 sequences are MDHEN and SYDVKM. V lost 8 bases and J 2 bases, leaving 13 bases between the germline ends. The CDR3 consists of 14 residues. CDR3 loop: CASLTGIGNQPQHF. CDR3 DNA sequence: TGTGCCAGCTTAACAGGGATTGGCAATCAGCCCCAGCATTTT.

This clonotype has just a few counts. V usage is TRBV6-1 and J usage is TRBJ2-1; D call uncertain. From germline, CDR1 is MNHNS and CDR2 SASEGT. The CDR3 runs 11 residues. V was trimmed by 3 bases and J by 12 bases, leaving 9 bases between them. The CDR3 coding sequence is TGTGCCAGCAGTGACACTGTAGCGCAGTTCTTC. Residues: CASSDTVAQFF.

This clonotype appeared a few times. The chain combines TRBV29-1 with TRBJ2-5; D is undetermined. V lost 2 bases, J lost 2 bases, and 3 bases lay in between. Looked up from germline, CDR1 is SQVTM and CDR2 is ANQGSEA. The CDR3 runs 11 residues. The CDR3 nucleotides are TGCAGCGTTGAAACGCAAGAGACCCAGTACTTC. As protein: CSVETQETQYF.

V and J are TRBV28 and TRBJ2-6; D is unclear. The germline V gene encodes CDR1 MDHEN and CDR2 SYDVKM. V lost 2 bases, J lost 0 bases, and 5 bases lay in between. CDR3 length: 15 amino acids. The CDR3 spells CASSLKFSGANVLTF. CDR3 nucleotides: TGTGCCAGCAGTTTAAAGTTCTCTGGGGCCAACGTCCTGACTTTC.

The CDR3 DNA is TGTGCCAGCAGGCAATCACTGACTAGCGGGGGCGACCTCAGGACCGAGCAGTACTTC. It codes for CASRQSLTSGGDLRTEQYF. The rearrangement uses TRBV7-9 and TRBJ2-7; 12 bases line up with TRBD2. This CDR3 has 19 amino acids. V dropped 6 bases and J dropped 6; count of bases not matched to a gene: 21. Looked up from germline, CDR1 is SEHNR and CDR2 is FQNEAQ (reference sequence).

This clonotype was recorded many times. The chain carries TRBV6-6 and TRBJ1-1, with D possibly being TRBD1 (5 bases). This CDR3 is 16 amino acids long. Trimming took 2 bases from V and 2 from J, leaving 15 bases between them. Per germline, CDR1 MNHNY and CDR2 SVGAGI (reference sequence). The CDR3 bases are TGTGCCAGCAGTTACGGGGGGAGAATTCCTAACACTGAAGCTTTCTTT. It translates to CASSYGGRIPNTEAFF.

In regard to this clonotype: A read error may produce the germline difference seen at one junction end. The rearrangement uses TRBV4-2 and TRBJ1-2, with D unclear. The CDR3 loop spans 12 amino acids. Germline CDR1 and CDR2: LGHNA and YNFKEQ. In DNA form, the CDR3 reads TGTGCCAGCAGCCATGCCGGGCGGCGAGTCGTGTTC. Translation: CASSHAGRRVVF.

The rearrangement links TRBV5-1 to TRBJ2-1; 7 bases map to TRBD2. V gave up 0 bases and J gave up 3 bases; unmatched junction bases: 3. CDR1 and CDR2 from the germline V gene are SGHRS and YFSETQ. The CDR3 contains 15 residues. CDR3 bases: TGCGCCAGCAGCTTGGCGACTAGCTTCTACAATGAGCAGTTCTTC. This codes for CASSLATSFYNEQFF. The variable domain in full, completed from reference TRBV5-1 and TRBJ2-1, reads KAGVTQTPRYLIKTRGQQVTLSCSPISGHRSVSWYQQTPGQGLQFLFEYFSETQRNKGNFPGRFSGRQFSNSRSEMNVSTLELGDSALYLCASSLATSFYNEQFFGPGTRLTVL.

In this sample, this clonotype turned up a few times. Written as DNA, the CDR3 is TGCAGTGCTAGAGATCACAACGGGAGGGGTTCACCCCTCCACTTT. It encodes CSARDHNGRGSPLHF. V usage is TRBV20-1 and J usage is TRBJ1-6; tentatively, D is TRBD1 (5 bases). CDR3 size: 15 residues. Trimming pared 0 bases from V and 9 bases from J, leaving 15 bases between. The germline V gene encodes CDR1 DFQATT and CDR2 SNEGSKA (reference sequence).

The gene calls are TRBV20-1 and TRBJ1-2; D possibly corresponds to TRBD1 (6 bases). The V end was cut by 5 bases, the J end by 1 base, with 11 bases between. Germline V gene lookup returns CDR1 DFQATT and CDR2 SNEGSKA (reference sequence). The CDR3 has 13 residues. As DNA, the CDR3 is TGCAGTGCTGCCCGGGACAATAACTATGGCTACACCTTC. This encodes CSAARDNNYGYTF.

This sequence joins TRBV7-2 and TRBJ2-2; D is unresolved. The germline V gene has CDR1 SGHTA and CDR2 FQGNSA. The ends were cut back, 5 bases at V and 7 bases at J, with 8 bases in the middle. The CDR3 extends over 12 amino acids. The CDR3 coding sequence is TGTGCCAGCAGCCGTAGCCGCGGGGAGCTGTTTTTT. It specifies CASSRSRGELFF.

This clonotype was counted only a few times. The gene calls are TRBV2 and TRBJ2-2, with D unresolved. The CDR3 runs to 12 residues. Germline assignment: CDR1 SNHLY and CDR2 FYNNEI. With 4 bases removed from V and 3 bases from J, the gap between germline ends came to 3 bases. The CDR3: CASSGDTGELFF. The CDR3 nucleotides are TGTGCCAGCAGTGGAGACACCGGGGAGCTGTTTTTT.

This clonotype was seen a few times. The chain recombines TRBV12-3 or TRBV12-4 with TRBJ2-7, with 9 bases lining up with TRBD1. V was clipped by 5 bases and J by 5 bases; unmatched bases: 10. This CDR3 has 15 amino acids. DNA of the CDR3: TGTGCCAGCAGTGCCCCCGGGACAGGGAAGAACGAGCAGTACTTC. Its translation: CASSAPGTGKNEQYF.

Remarks on this clonotype: A much bigger clone sits one base away, suggesting this may be a read error. The chain couples TRBV4-1 to TRBJ2-7, with D perhaps matching TRBD1 (6 bases). The CDR3 covers 14 residues. The germline CDR1 and CDR2 sequences are MGHRA and YSYEKL. The CDR3 region has the DNA TGCGCCAGCAGCCAACAGGGGCCGTCATCCGAGCGGTACTTC. The encoded protein is CASSQQGPSSERYF.